Sequencing of this TCR beta chain was carried out in a study of CXCR3-negative and CXCR3-positive naive CD8 T cells. Study observations and caveats: Memory cells differed in TRBV-TRBJ usage, but naive CXCR3-negative and CXCR3-positive cells had similar usage.

The sorter processed each CD8+ T cell subset in triplicate at 280,000 or so cells apiece. The CD45RO-CCR7+CD27+CD95- phenotype denoted naive CD8+ T cells. In preparing the TRB cDNA libraries, 5' RACE with UMI labels was used. TCRdb reanalyzed the 5' RACE reads, giving one entry per CDR3 protein sequence and no DNA. The repertoire table contains 75,000 to 100,000 distinct CDR3 sequences. Comment on this clonotype: The antigen is not known.

Germline V CDR1 and CDR2: SQVTM, ANQGSEA. The CDR3 has 12 residues. The V call is TRBV29-1, the J call TRBJ2-1. The specimen was naive CXCR3- CD8+ T cells from blood. Subset: CD45RO-CCR7+CD27+CD95- naive CD8+ T cells lacking CXCR3 (TNR3-). The receptor's source is a human donor in good health. Some clones in this sample may be carry-over from other donors' samples. CDR3 in amino acids: CSVERRYNEQFF.